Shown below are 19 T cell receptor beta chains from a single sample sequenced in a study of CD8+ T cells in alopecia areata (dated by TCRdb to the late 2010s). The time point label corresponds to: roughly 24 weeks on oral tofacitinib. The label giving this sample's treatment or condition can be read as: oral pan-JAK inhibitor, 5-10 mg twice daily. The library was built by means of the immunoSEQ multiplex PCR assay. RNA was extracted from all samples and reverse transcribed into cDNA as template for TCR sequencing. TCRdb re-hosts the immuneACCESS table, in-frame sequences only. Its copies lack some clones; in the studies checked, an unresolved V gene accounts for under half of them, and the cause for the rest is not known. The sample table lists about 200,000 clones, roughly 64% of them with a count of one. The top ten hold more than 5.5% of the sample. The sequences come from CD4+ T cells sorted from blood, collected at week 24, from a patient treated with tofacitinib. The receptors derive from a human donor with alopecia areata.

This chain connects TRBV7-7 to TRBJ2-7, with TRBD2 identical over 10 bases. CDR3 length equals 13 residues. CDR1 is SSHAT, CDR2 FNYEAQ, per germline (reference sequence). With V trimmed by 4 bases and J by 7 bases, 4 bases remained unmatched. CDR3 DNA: TGTGCCAGCAGCTCTGAACTAGCGGGGGAGCAGTACTTC. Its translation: CASSSELAGEQYF.

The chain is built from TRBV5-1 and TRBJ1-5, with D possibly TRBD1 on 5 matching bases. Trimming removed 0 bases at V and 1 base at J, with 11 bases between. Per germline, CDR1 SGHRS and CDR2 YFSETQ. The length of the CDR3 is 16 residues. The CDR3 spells CASSLGGLPSNQPQHF. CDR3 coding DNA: TGCGCCAGCAGCTTGGGGGGACTCCCGAGCAATCAGCCCCAGCATTTT.

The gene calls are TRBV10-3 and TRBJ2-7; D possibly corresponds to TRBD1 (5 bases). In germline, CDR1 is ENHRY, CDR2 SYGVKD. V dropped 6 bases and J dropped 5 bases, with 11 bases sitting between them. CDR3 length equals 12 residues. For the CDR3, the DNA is TGTGCCATCAGGGGCAGGGCTGACGAGCAGTACTTC. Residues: CAIRGRADEQYF.

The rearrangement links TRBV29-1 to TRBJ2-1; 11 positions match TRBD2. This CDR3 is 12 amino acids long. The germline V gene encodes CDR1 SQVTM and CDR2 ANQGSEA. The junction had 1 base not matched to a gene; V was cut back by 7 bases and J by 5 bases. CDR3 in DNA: TGCAGCGGACTAGCGGGACACAATGAGCAGTTCTTC. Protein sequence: CSGLAGHNEQFF.

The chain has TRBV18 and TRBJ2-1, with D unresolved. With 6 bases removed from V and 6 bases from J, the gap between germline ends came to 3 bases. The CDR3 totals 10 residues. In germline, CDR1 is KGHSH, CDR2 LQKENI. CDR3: CASSRNEQFF. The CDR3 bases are TGTGCCAGCTCCCGCAATGAGCAGTTCTTC.

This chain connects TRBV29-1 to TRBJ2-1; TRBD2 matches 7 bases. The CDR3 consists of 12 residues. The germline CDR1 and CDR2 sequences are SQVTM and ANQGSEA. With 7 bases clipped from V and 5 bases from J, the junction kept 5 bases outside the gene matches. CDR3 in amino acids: CSAEAGDNEQFF. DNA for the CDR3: TGCAGCGCCGAGGCGGGGGACAATGAGCAGTTCTTC.

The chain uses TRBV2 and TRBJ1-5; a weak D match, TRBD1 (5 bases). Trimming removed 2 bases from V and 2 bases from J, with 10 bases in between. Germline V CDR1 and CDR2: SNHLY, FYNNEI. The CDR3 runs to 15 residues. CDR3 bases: TGTGCCAGCAGTGAAATTCAGGGCCGCAATCAGCCCCAGCATTTT. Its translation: CASSEIQGRNQPQHF.

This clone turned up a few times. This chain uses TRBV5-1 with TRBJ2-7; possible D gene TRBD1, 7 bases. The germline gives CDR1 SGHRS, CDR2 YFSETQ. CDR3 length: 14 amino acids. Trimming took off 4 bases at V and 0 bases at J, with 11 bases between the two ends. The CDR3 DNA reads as TGCGCCAGCAGCGCGGGACAGCTCTCCTACGAGCAGTACTTC. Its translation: CASSAGQLSYEQYF.

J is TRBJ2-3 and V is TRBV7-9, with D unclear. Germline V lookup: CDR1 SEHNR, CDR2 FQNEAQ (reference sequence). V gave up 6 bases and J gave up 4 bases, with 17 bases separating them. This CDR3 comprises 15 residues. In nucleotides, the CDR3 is TGTGCCAGCAGTCAATCTGTTGGTGAGGCAGATACGCAGTATTTT. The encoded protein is CASSQSVGEADTQYF.

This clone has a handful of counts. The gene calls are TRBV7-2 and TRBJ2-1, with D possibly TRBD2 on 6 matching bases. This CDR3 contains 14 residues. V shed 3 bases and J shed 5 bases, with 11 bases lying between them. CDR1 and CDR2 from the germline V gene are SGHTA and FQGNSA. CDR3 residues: CASSFLRTNNEQFF. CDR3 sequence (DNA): TGTGCCAGCAGCTTCCTTAGGACTAACAATGAGCAGTTCTTC.

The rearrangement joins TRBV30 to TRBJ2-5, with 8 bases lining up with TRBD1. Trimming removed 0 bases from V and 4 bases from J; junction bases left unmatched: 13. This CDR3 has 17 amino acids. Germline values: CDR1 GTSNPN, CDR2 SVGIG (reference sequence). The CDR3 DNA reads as TGTGCCTGGAGTGTAGGCACAGGGGGGACTGGTGGAGAGACCCAGTACTTC. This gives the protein CAWSVGTGGTGGETQYF.

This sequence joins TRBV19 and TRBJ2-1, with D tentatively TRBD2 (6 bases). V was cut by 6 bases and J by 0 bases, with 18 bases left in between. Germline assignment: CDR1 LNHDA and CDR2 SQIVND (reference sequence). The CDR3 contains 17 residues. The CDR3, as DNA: TGTGCCAGTAGATCAATTGGGGGGACCAGCTCCTACAATGAGCAGTTCTTC. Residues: CASRSIGGTSSYNEQFF.

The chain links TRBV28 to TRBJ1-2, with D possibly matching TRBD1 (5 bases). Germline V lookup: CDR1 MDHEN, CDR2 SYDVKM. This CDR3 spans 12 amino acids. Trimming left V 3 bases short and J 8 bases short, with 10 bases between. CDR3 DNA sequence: TGTGCCAGCAGTTTGGCAGGGAGCGGCTACACCTTC. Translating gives CASSLAGSGYTF.

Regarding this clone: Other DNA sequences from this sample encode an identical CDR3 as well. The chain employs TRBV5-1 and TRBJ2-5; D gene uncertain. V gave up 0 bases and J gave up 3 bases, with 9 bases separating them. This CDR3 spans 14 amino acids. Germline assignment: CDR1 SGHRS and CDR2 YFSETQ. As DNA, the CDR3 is TGCGCCAGCAGCTTGGCCACCAGCGAAGAGACCCAGTACTTC. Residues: CASSLATSEETQYF.

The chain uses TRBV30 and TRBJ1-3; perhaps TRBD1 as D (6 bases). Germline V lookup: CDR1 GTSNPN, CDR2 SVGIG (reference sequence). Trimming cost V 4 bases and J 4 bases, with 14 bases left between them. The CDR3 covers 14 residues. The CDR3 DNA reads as TGTGCCTGGACCCTCGGACAGCTAGGAAACACCATATATTTT. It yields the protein CAWTLGQLGNTIYF.

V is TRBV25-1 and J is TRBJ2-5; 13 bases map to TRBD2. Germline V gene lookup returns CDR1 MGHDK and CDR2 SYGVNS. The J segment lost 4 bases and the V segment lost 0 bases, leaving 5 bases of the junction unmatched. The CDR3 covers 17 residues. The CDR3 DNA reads TGTGCCAGCAGTGAATATCAGGGACTAGCGGGACCAGAGACCCAGTACTTC. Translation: CASSEYQGLAGPETQYF. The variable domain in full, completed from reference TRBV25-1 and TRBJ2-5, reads EADIYQTPRYLVIGTGKKITLECSQTMGHDKMYWYQQDPGMELHLIHYSYGVNSTEKGDLSSESTVSRIRTEHFPLTLESARPSHTSQYLCASSEYQGLAGPETQYFGPGTRLLVL.

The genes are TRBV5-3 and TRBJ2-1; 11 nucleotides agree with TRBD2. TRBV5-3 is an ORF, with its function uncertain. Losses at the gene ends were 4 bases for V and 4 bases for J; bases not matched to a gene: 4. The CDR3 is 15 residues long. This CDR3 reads CARSPGLAEYNEQFF. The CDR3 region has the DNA TGTGCCAGAAGCCCGGGACTAGCGGAATACAATGAGCAGTTCTTC.

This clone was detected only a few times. CDR3 loop: CSVDSGEKLFF. The CDR3 DNA reads TGCAGCGTTGACTCAGGGGAAAAACTGTTTTTT. V usage is TRBV29-1 and J usage is TRBJ1-4; weak D call: TRBD1 (5 bases). The germline V and J ends were trimmed by 3 bases and 8 bases, with 7 bases remaining between them. This CDR3 is 11 amino acids long. CDR1 is SQVTM and CDR2 is ANQGSEA in the germline V gene. Based on the CDR3 plus reference TRBV29-1 and TRBJ1-4, the full variable domain is SAVISQKPSRDICQRGTSLTIQCQVDSQVTMMFWYRQQPGQSLTLIATANQGSEATYESGFVIDKFPISRPNLTFSTLTVSNMSPEDSSIYLCSVDSGEKLFFGSGTQLSVL.

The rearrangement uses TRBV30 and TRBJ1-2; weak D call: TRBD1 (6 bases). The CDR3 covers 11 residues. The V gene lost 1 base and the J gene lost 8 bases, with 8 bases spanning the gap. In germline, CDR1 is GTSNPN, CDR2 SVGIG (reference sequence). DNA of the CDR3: TGTGCCTGGAGTGACAGGGCCGGCTACACCTTC. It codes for CAWSDRAGYTF.